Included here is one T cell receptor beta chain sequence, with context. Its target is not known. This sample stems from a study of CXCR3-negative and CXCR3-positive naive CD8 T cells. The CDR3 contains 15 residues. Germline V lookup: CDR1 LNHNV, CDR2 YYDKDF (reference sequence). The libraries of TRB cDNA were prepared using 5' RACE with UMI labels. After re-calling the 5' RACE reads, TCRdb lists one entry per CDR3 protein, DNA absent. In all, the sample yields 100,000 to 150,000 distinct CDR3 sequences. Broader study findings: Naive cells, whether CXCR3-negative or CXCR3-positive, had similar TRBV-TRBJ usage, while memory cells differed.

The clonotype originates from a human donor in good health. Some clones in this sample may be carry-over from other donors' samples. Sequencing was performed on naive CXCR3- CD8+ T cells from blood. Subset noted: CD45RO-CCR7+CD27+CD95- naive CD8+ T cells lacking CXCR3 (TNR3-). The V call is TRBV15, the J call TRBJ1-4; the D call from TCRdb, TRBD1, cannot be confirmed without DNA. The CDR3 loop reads CATSRIWSPNEKLFF.